The 7 T cell receptor beta chains presented below share a single source sample, sequenced in a study of blood T cell repertoires in COVID-19. Repertoires were generated with immunoSEQ multiplex PCR, while TCRdb's copy carries only in-frame clones and drops some. This sample yields 50,000 to 65,000 clones, of which around 83% are seen a single time; roughly 6.3% belongs to the top ten. Material: peripheral blood. These receptors were obtained from a human donor in a cohort sampled during active COVID-19.

This chain joins TRBV20-1 and TRBJ2-5; D gene unclear. CDR1 and CDR2 (germline): DFQATT, SNEGSKA (reference sequence). Trimming cost V 3 bases and J 5 bases, with 13 bases left between them. The CDR3 contains 13 residues. The CDR3 loop is CSASLSQRETQYF. The CDR3 nucleotides read TGCAGTGCTAGTCTATCCCAACGCGAGACCCAGTACTTC.

This chain connects TRBV2 to TRBJ2-2, with 9 nucleotides matching TRBD2. The V and J ends lost 4 bases and 2 bases, in that order; junction bases with no gene match: 8. The CDR3 length is 17 residues. The V gene's germline CDR1 is SNHLY and CDR2 FYNNEI. In DNA form, the CDR3 reads TGTGCCAGCAGTGGGGTTTTAGGGACTAGCAACACCGGGGAGCTGTTTTTT. It codes for CASSGVLGTSNTGELFF. Together with reference TRBV2 and TRBJ2-2, the CDR3 gives the full variable domain: EPEVTQTPSHQVTQMGQEVILRCVPISNHLYFYWYRQILGQKVEFLVSFYNNEISEKSEIFDDQFSVERPDGSNFTLKIRSTKLEDSAMYFCASSGVLGTSNTGELFFGEGSRLTVL.

V is TRBV30 and J is TRBJ1-1, with unresolved D. V shed 2 bases and J shed 3 bases, with 13 bases lying between them. There are 14 residues in the CDR3. Germline CDR1 GTSNPN, CDR2 SVGIG (reference sequence). CDR3 coding DNA: TGTGCCTGGAGTTTTATGGGGAGCCACACTGAAGCTTTCTTT. Translating gives CAWSFMGSHTEAFF.

The gene calls are TRBV3-1 (or the pseudogene TRBV3-2) and TRBJ2-3, with D possibly matching TRBD2 (6 bases). This CDR3 comprises 14 residues. CDR1 and CDR2 from the germline V gene are LGHDT and YNNKEL (reference sequence). V was trimmed by 2 bases and J by 4 bases, leaving 10 bases between them. CDR3 DNA: TGTGCCAGCAGCCAAATGAGGGACTCAGATACGCAGTATTTT. The encoded protein is CASSQMRDSDTQYF.

The chain has TRBV19 and TRBJ2-2; D ambiguous. The CDR3 is 16 residues long. Germline V gives CDR1 LNHDA, CDR2 SQIVND (reference sequence). V lost 1 base to trimming and J lost 2 bases, with 11 bases between them. The CDR3 bases are TGTGCCAGTAGTATAGGGCCAGCGCCCAACACCGGGGAGCTGTTTTTT. It codes for CASSIGPAPNTGELFF.

This clone was observed a few times. The CDR3 nucleotides are TGTGCCAGCAGGCAAGAGTTGAACACTGAAGCTTTCTTT. Its translation is CASRQELNTEAFF. The chain joins TRBV2 to TRBJ1-1, with D unresolved. V lost 6 bases and J lost 0, with 8 bases in between. CDR1 SNHLY and CDR2 FYNNEI come from the germline V gene. The CDR3 covers 13 residues.

The rearrangement joins TRBV25-1 to TRBJ2-2; 10 nucleotides line up with TRBD1. Germline-derived CDR1 and CDR2 are MGHDK and SYGVNS. The CDR3 is 15 residues long. Trimming removed 3 bases from V and 10 bases from J; junction bases left unmatched: 8. This CDR3 is CASSDRDRGTEELFF. The CDR3 DNA sequence: TGTGCCAGCAGTGACAGGGACAGGGGAACGGAGGAGCTGTTTTTT.